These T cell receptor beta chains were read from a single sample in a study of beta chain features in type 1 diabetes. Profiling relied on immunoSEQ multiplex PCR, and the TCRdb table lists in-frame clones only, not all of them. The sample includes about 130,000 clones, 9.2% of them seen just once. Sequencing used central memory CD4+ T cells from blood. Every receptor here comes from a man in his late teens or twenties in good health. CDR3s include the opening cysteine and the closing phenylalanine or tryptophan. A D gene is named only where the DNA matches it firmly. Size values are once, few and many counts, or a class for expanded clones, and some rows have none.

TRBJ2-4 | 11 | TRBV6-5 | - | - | CASSYRNIQYF | TGTGCCAGCAGTTATAGAAACATTCAGTACTTC
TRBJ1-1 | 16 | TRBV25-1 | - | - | CASSLEGGIRNTEAFF | TGTGCCAGCAGCCTCGAAGGGGGAATAAGAAACACTGAAGCTTTCTTT
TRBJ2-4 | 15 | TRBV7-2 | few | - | CASSIQQGPGNIQYF | TGTGCCAGCAGCATCCAACAGGGCCCCGGAAACATTCAGTACTTC
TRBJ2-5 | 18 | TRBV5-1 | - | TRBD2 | CASSLASSGGAYRETQYF | TGCGCCAGCAGCTTGGCGTCTAGCGGGGGGGCCTACCGAGAGACCCAGTACTTC
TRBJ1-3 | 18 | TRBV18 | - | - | CASSPSQPQDASGNTIYF | TGTGCCAGCTCACCGTCCCAGCCACAGGACGCCTCTGGAAACACCATATATTTT
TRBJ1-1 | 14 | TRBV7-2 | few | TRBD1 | CASSTRTGDSEAFF | TGTGCCAGCAGCACCCGGACAGGAGACTCTGAAGCTTTCTTT
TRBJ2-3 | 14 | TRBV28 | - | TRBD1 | CASSLDRGPDTQYF | TGTGCCAGCAGTTTGGACAGGGGGCCTGATACGCAGTATTTT
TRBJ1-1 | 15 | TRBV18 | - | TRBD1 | CASSPGRQGYTEAFF | TGTGCCAGCTCACCAGGGAGACAGGGATATACTGAAGCTTTCTTT
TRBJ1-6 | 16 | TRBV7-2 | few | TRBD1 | CASSEKGQGGNSPLHF | TGTGCCAGCAGCGAAAAGGGACAGGGAGGGAATTCACCCCTCCACTTT
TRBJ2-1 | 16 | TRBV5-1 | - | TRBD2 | CASSLVAGGTYNEQFF | TGCGCCAGCAGCTTGGTGGCGGGGGGAACTTACAATGAGCAGTTCTTC
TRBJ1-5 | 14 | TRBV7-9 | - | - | CASSLTQTNQPQHF | TGTGCCAGCAGCTTGACACAAACCAATCAGCCCCAGCATTTT
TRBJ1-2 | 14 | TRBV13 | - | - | CASSLEGSSYGYTF | TGTGCCAGCAGCTTAGAGGGGTCCAGCTATGGCTACACCTTC
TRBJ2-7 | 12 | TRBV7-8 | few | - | CASSTRDYEQYF | TGTGCCAGCAGCACCCGAGACTACGAGCAGTACTTC
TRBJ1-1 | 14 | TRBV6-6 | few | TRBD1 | CASSYDRGRTEAFF | TGTGCCAGCAGTTACGACAGGGGGCGAACTGAAGCTTTCTTT
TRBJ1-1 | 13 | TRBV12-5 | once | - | CASAANKNTEAFF | TGTGCTAGTGCCGCCAACAAGAACACTGAAGCTTTCTTT